The 8 T cell receptor beta chains below come from one sample, sequenced in a study of blood T cell repertoires in COVID-19. TCRdb keeps only in-frame clones here, not all; method: immunoSEQ multiplex PCR. Altogether approximately 430,000 clones are present, more than 80% being singletons, with the ten largest covering under 1.5%. Sequencing used peripheral blood. The receptor source for this set is a woman aged 25 to 39 with active or convalescent COVID-19.

This chain connects TRBV30 to TRBJ1-1; possibly TRBD1 for D (5 bases). Per germline, CDR1 GTSNPN and CDR2 SVGIG (reference sequence). V dropped 7 bases and J dropped 3 bases, with 21 bases sitting between them. There are 15 residues in the CDR3. CDR3 loop: CAFRRGGVEHTEAFF. CDR3 nucleotides: TGTGCCTTCCGTAGGGGCGGGGTCGAGCACACTGAAGCTTTCTTT.

The chain couples TRBV3-1 (or the pseudogene TRBV3-2) to TRBJ2-7, with D possibly being TRBD2 (6 bases). CDR1 and CDR2 from the germline V gene are LGHDT and YNNKEL (reference sequence). Deletions cut 1 base from V and 5 bases from J, with 18 bases between. The CDR3 is 16 amino acids. The CDR3: CASSQASLLLANEQYF. The CDR3 bases are TGTGCCAGCAGCCAAGCGTCGTTGCTACTAGCTAACGAGCAGTACTTC.

This chain joins TRBV5-5 and TRBJ1-4, with TRBD1 matching 7 bases. Trimming cost V 0 bases and J 8 bases; bases outside gene matches: 1. CDR1 and CDR2 (germline): SGHKS, YYEKEE (reference sequence). This CDR3 has 13 amino acids. The CDR3 DNA reads TGTGCCAGCAGCTTGGCGACAGGGGAAAAACTGTTTTTT. As protein: CASSLATGEKLFF.

The V and J genes are TRBV19 and TRBJ1-5; 10 bases are a match to TRBD1. The CDR3 has 14 residues. CDR1 is LNHDA, CDR2 SQIVND, per germline (reference sequence). V dropped 3 bases and J dropped 6; count of bases not matched to a gene: 2. This chain's CDR3 is CASSMTGGVQPQHF. CDR3 nucleotide sequence: TGTGCCAGTAGTATGACAGGGGGCGTTCAGCCCCAGCATTTT. The variable domain in full, with the rest retrieved from reference TRBV19 and TRBJ1-5, is DGGITQSPKYLFRKEGQNVTLSCEQNLNHDAMYWYRQDPGQGLRLIYYSQIVNDFQKGDIAEGYSVSREKKESFPLTVTSAQKNPTAFYLCASSMTGGVQPQHFGDGTRLSIL.

The chain uses TRBV3-1 (or the pseudogene TRBV3-2) and TRBJ2-1; the match to TRBD2 covers 11 bases. The CDR3 consists of 16 residues. Germline lookup yields CDR1 LGHDT and CDR2 YNNKEL (reference sequence). The V and J ends lost 1 base and 5 bases, in that order; junction bases with no gene match: 4. The CDR3: CASSQALAGGNNEQFF. In DNA, the CDR3 is TGTGCCAGCAGCCAAGCGCTAGCGGGGGGTAACAATGAGCAGTTCTTC.

This clone came up a few times. This chain's CDR3 is CASNLRQGRDEQYF. Written as DNA, the CDR3 is TGTGCCAGCAACCTAAGACAGGGCCGGGACGAGCAGTACTTC. The rearrangement uses TRBV5-6 and TRBJ2-7, with 7 bases identical to TRBD1. Germline CDR1 reads SGHDT; CDR2 reads YYEEEE. CDR3 length equals 14 residues. Losses at the gene ends were 6 bases for V and 5 bases for J; bases not matched to a gene: 11.

This clone was counted only a few times. The chain employs TRBV5-1 and TRBJ2-2; D is perhaps TRBD1 (6 bases). The V end lost 0 bases, the J end lost 9 bases, and 18 bases lay between the germline ends. Germline CDR1 SGHRS, CDR2 YFSETQ. The CDR3 loop spans 16 amino acids. CDR3 loop: CASSLEDRLSLRELFF. CDR3 DNA sequence: TGCGCCAGCAGCTTGGAAGACAGGTTATCTCTCCGGGAGCTGTTTTTT.

The rearrangement joins TRBV19 to TRBJ1-1, with 7 bases that match TRBD1. Germline values: CDR1 LNHDA, CDR2 SQIVND (reference sequence). V shed 4 bases, J shed 6 bases, and the junction held 8 bases outside the gene matches. The CDR3 runs to 14 residues. The DNA for the CDR3 is TGTGCCAGTAGTACGGGACAGTTAATTTCTGAAGCTTTCTTT. This codes for CASSTGQLISEAFF.